The entry below gives a single T cell receptor beta chain sequence along with its context. Random hexamers were used to reverse transcribe an amount of about 0.5 to 1 ug RNA. The method of amplification for TCR beta CDR3 was immunoSEQ multiplex PCR, covering 54 Vbeta and 13 Jbeta. TCRdb processed the immunoSEQ multiplex PCR reads anew with MiXCR; each CDR3 protein has one entry. Of under 150,000 distinct CDR3 sequences listed, around 86% are singletons. The patients who served as multiple sclerosis controls were treatment-naive and had stable or active relapsing-remitting disease that fulfilled the revised McDonald criteria. This record belongs to a study of CD8 T cells in Susac syndrome. The CDR3 is 11 amino acids. CDR1 and CDR2 from the germline V gene are LNHDA and SQIVND (reference sequence). Trimming left V 8 bases short and J 10 bases short, with 14 bases between.

The sequence was collected from a human donor with multiple sclerosis. The chain uses TRBV19 and TRBJ1-1; D may be TRBD1 (5 bases). The sequenced material came from CD8+ T cells from PBMCs. The CDR3 DNA reads TGTGCCAGTGTAATCGGGCAGGGAGCTTTCTTT. Protein: CASVIGQGAFF.